Listed below are T cell receptor beta chains from one sample, sequenced in a study of metastatic and nonmetastatic thyroid tumors. TCRdb re-analyzed the PCR reads through MiXCR. This table has about 30,000 clones, 20% to 25% appearing once. Sequenced sample: blood. The receptors were sampled from a female donor with papillary thyroid cancer or a benign thyroid nodule (not recorded which). Some clones in this sample may be carry-over from other donors' samples. CDR3s include the opening cysteine and the closing phenylalanine or tryptophan. Each record gives: clone size, V gene, J gene, D gene, CDR3 protein, CDR3 DNA. D genes are given only for firm matches. Clone size, where shown, is once, few, many, or a class for clones that have expanded.

>many|TRBV19|TRBJ2-5|TRBD2
CASSTPGLAGGETQYF
TGTGCCAGTAGTACGCCGGGACTAGCGGGGGGAGAGACCCAGTACTTC
>many|TRBV30|TRBJ1-5|-
CAWSLYGDNQPQHF
TGTGCCTGGAGTTTATACGGAGACAATCAGCCCCAGCATTTT
>many|TRBV19|TRBJ1-5|-
CASSKSWGNQPQHF
TGTGCCAGTAGCAAGTCGTGGGGAAATCAGCCCCAGCATTTT
>many|TRBV28|TRBJ1-5|-
CASSRTPIGNQPQHF
TGTGCCAGCAGCAGAACACCAATCGGCAATCAGCCCCAGCATTTT
>many|TRBV19|TRBJ1-5|-
CASSIPRTENQPQHF
TGTGCCAGTAGTATTCCCCGGACAGAAAATCAGCCCCAGCATTTT
>many|TRBV6-1|TRBJ1-3|-
CASRPATVSGNTIYF
TGTGCCAGCAGACCCGCTACAGTCTCTGGAAACACCATATATTTT
>-|TRBV28|TRBJ1-5|TRBD1
CASRPDRGTSNQPQHF
TGTGCCAGCAGACCGGACAGGGGCACTAGCAATCAGCCCCAGCATTTT
>-|TRBV5-6|TRBJ1-6|-
CASSLAARPNSPLHF
TGTGCCAGCAGCTTGGCGGCCAGGCCTAATTCACCCCTCCACTTT
>many|TRBV20-1|TRBJ2-7|-
CSARRKGYEQYF
TGCAGTGCTAGACGTAAGGGCTACGAGCAGTACTTC
>few|TRBV6-1|TRBJ1-5|-
CASSGTRNQPQHF
TGTGCCAGCAGTGGGACACGCAATCAGCCCCAGCATTTT
>many|TRBV28|TRBJ1-2|TRBD1
CATGQGYGYTF
TGTGCCACCGGACAGGGCTATGGCTACACCTTC
>many|TRBV20-1|TRBJ2-7|TRBD1
CSARDRDSSYEQYF
TGCAGTGCCCGGGACAGGGACAGCTCCTACGAGCAGTACTTC
>few|TRBV6-1|TRBJ1-4|-
CASSPKLGGGKLFF
TGTGCCAGCAGTCCTAAGTTAGGGGGAGGAAAACTGTTTTTT
>-|TRBV7-2|TRBJ1-2|TRBD1
CASSPGTVSNYGYTF
TGTGCCAGCAGCCCTGGGACAGTATCAAACTATGGCTACACCTTC
>-|TRBV20-1|TRBJ1-6|TRBD1
CSARLGTANSPLHF
TGCAGTGCTAGACTAGGGACAGCCAATTCACCCCTCCACTTT
>many|TRBV12-3/TRBV12-4|TRBJ2-5|TRBD2
CASRSSGAQETQYF
TGTGCCAGCAGGAGTAGCGGGGCCCAAGAGACCCAGTACTTC
>many|TRBV7-3|TRBJ2-1|TRBD1
CASSLIGTGDNEQFF
TGTGCCAGCAGCTTAATAGGGACAGGGGACAATGAGCAGTTCTTC
>many|TRBV2|TRBJ2-5|-
CASKPNSQTQYF
TGTGCCAGCAAACCCAATAGTCAGACCCAGTACTTC
>-|TRBV19|TRBJ2-3|-
CASSSTRRGMTDTQYF
TGTGCCAGTAGTTCTACCCGCCGCGGGATGACAGATACGCAGTATTTT
>-|TRBV6-6|TRBJ2-1|-
CASSYLTGEQFF
TGTGCCAGCAGTTATTTGACGGGTGAGCAGTTCTTC
>-|TRBV5-1|TRBJ2-1|-
CASTTLARSSYNEQFF
TGCGCCAGCACAACCCTAGCGCGCAGCTCCTACAATGAGCAGTTCTTC
>-|TRBV5-1|TRBJ2-1|-
CASSSYHNEQFF
TGCGCCAGCAGCTCCTACCACAATGAGCAGTTCTTC
>-|TRBV7-2|TRBJ2-4|TRBD2
CASSLASGSF
TGTGCCAGCAGCTTAGCTAGCGGGAGCTTC
>many|TRBV4-1|TRBJ2-1|-
CASSQDQGLSYNEQFF
TGCGCCAGCAGCCAAGATCAGGGGCTCTCCTACAATGAGCAGTTCTTC
>many|TRBV11-2|TRBJ1-2|-
CASSLEGAANYGYTF
TGTGCCAGCAGCTTAGAGGGGGCGGCTAACTATGGCTACACCTTC
>few|TRBV11-1|TRBJ2-2|-
CASSWGGRQNTGELFF
TGTGCCAGCAGCTGGGGGGGCAGGCAGAACACCGGGGAGCTGTTTTTT
>-|TRBV6-1|TRBJ1-1|-
CASSGSRQSRGPEAFF
TGTGCCAGCAGTGGATCAAGACAGTCGAGGGGTCCTGAAGCTTTCTTT
>medium-sized|TRBV6-1|TRBJ2-7|TRBD2
CASTFGLAGSYEQYF
TGTGCCAGCACCTTCGGACTAGCGGGGTCCTACGAGCAGTACTTC
>once|TRBV11-3|TRBJ2-1|TRBD1
CASSSGQEDEHFF
TGTGCTAGCAGCTCCGGACAGGAAGATGAGCATTTCTTC
>many|TRBV9|TRBJ2-2|-
CASSPRQSIANTGELFF
TGTGCCAGCAGCCCCCGACAGTCCATCGCGAACACCGGGGAGCTGTTTTTT
>few|TRBV28|TRBJ1-2|TRBD1
CASSSRQGGYTF
TGTGCCAGCAGTAGCCGACAGGGAGGCTACACCTTC
>many|TRBV3-1|TRBJ1-2|-
CASSQDDSLYGYTF
TGTGCCAGCAGCCAAGATGACAGTTTGTATGGCTACACCTTC
>-|TRBV15|TRBJ1-1|-
CATSSLKGAEAFF
TGTGCCACCAGCAGTTTGAAGGGCGCTGAAGCTTTCTTT
>few|TRBV28|TRBJ2-2|-
CASSFGTTGELFF
TGTGCCAGCAGTTTTGGGACGACCGGGGAGCTGTTTTTT
>-|TRBV6-2/TRBV6-3|TRBJ2-7|-
CASSYSSGRPSYEQYF
TGTGCCAGCAGTTACTCGTCGGGGCGTCCCTCCTACGAGCAGTACTTC
>many|TRBV5-1|TRBJ1-1|TRBD1
CASSDSGTGERSTEAFF
TGCGCCAGCAGCGACTCCGGGACAGGGGAAAGATCCACTGAAGCTTTCTTT
>many|TRBV5-1|TRBJ2-7|TRBD1
CASSRDRGDEQYF
TGCGCCAGCAGCCGGGACAGGGGGGACGAGCAGTACTTC
>medium-sized|TRBV27|TRBJ2-2|TRBD2
CASSLTGGDTGELFF
TGTGCCAGCAGTTTAACGGGGGGGGACACCGGGGAGCTGTTTTTT
>-|TRBV27|TRBJ1-2|-
CASSARHGSNYGYTF
TGTGCCAGCAGTGCCCGACACGGGTCTAACTATGGCTACACCTTC
>few|TRBV6-2/TRBV6-3|TRBJ1-1|-
CASSSGHLNTEAFF
TGTGCCAGCAGTTCGGGACACTTGAACACTGAAGCTTTCTTT
>-|TRBV11-3|TRBJ1-1|-
CASSTSGVSTEAFF
TGTGCCAGCAGCACCAGCGGGGTAAGCACTGAAGCTTTCTTT
>-|TRBV27|TRBJ2-1|-
CASNPGHWSYNEQFF
TGTGCCAGCAATCCGGGACACTGGTCCTACAATGAGCAGTTCTTC
>-|TRBV9|TRBJ2-7|-
CASSARGGNEQYF
TGTGCCAGCAGCGCACGGGGAGGCAACGAGCAGTACTTC
>many|TRBV10-3|TRBJ1-4|-
CATSRGLGEKLFF
TGTGCCACCAGTCGGGGGCTTGGAGAAAAACTGTTTTTT
>-|TRBV7-2|TRBJ2-7|-
CASSLEGGPYEQYF
TGTGCCAGCAGCTTAGAGGGCGGCCCCTACGAGCAGTACTTC
>medium-sized|TRBV28|TRBJ2-2|-
CASSLHTGELFF
TGTGCCAGCAGCCTTCACACCGGGGAGCTGTTTTTT
>-|TRBV11-1|TRBJ2-1|TRBD2
CASSAGTSGWRGNEKFF
TGTGCCAGCAGCGCCGGGACTAGCGGGTGGAGGGGCAATGAGAAGTTCTTC
>few|TRBV5-1|TRBJ2-7|TRBD1
CASSLLQGAYEQYF
TGCGCCAGCAGCTTGCTACAGGGGGCTTACGAGCAGTACTTC
>many|TRBV6-1|TRBJ1-3|TRBD1
CASSQSGQNTIYF
TGTGCCAGCAGCCAGTCGGGACAGAACACCATATATTTT
>many|TRBV5-1|TRBJ2-7|-
CASSLTPDGSYEQYF
TGCGCCAGCAGCCTGACCCCAGATGGGTCCTACGAGCAGTACTTC
>many|TRBV19|TRBJ2-2|-
CASSIPGTGELFF
TGTGCCAGTAGTATACCCGGTACCGGGGAGCTGTTTTTT
>few|TRBV20-1|TRBJ2-7|-
CSAREGGLTYEQYF
TGCAGTGCTAGAGAAGGGGGACTAACCTACGAGCAGTACTTC
>-|TRBV5-8|TRBJ1-1|-
CASRHEALEAFF
TGTGCCAGCAGACATGAAGCATTAGAAGCTTTCTTT
>many|TRBV2|TRBJ2-5|TRBD2
CASGLAGGRGTQYF
TGTGCCAGCGGACTAGCGGGGGGGAGGGGGACCCAGTACTTC
>few|TRBV6-6|TRBJ1-4|-
CASIYSGVMGNEKLFF
TGTGCCAGCATTTACTCGGGGGTAATGGGCAATGAAAAACTGTTTTTT
>-|TRBV9|TRBJ1-1|-
CASSVPNTEAFF
TGTGCCAGCAGCGTCCCAAACACTGAAGCTTTCTTT
>-|TRBV14|TRBJ1-6|TRBD1
CASSQGQGGSYNSPLHF
TGTGCCAGCAGCCAAGGACAGGGGGGGTCCTATAATTCACCCCTCCACTTT